The 14 T cell receptor beta chains listed next were all sequenced from one sample in a study of blood T cell repertoires in COVID-19. The table came from immunoSEQ multiplex PCR; TCRdb's copy has only in-frame clones and leaves some out. Of tens of thousands of clones listed, approximately 87% are singletons. Sequencing was carried out using peripheral blood. The receptors were gathered from a human donor in a cohort sampled during active COVID-19.

The V and J genes are TRBV21-1 and TRBJ2-1; the table assigns TRBD1, which was not confirmed against the DNA. TRBV21-1 is flagged as a pseudogene. The CDR3 spans 15 residues. The CDR3 region has the DNA TGTGCCAGCAGCTACCGGGGACAGGGTGTGAGTGAGCAGTTCTTC. As protein: CASSYRGQGVSEQFF.

V is TRBV18 and J is TRBJ1-3, with 10 bases identical to TRBD1. Germline-derived CDR1 and CDR2 are KGHSH and LQKENI. The CDR3 contains 18 residues. The trim removed 3 bases at V and 0 bases at J, leaving 8 bases unmatched. The CDR3 here is CASSPRTGGEVSGNTIYF. The CDR3 nucleotides read TGTGCCAGCTCACCCCGGACAGGGGGAGAAGTCTCTGGAAACACCATATATTTT.

This chain links TRBV29-1 with TRBJ1-3, with D tentatively TRBD1 (6 bases). The V end lost 5 bases, the J end lost 0 bases, and 17 bases lay between the germline ends. The CDR3 loop spans 16 amino acids. Germline values: CDR1 SQVTM, CDR2 ANQGSEA. CDR3 region: CSVSPATGYSGNTIYF. In DNA form, the CDR3 reads TGCAGCGTTTCACCTGCGACAGGATACTCTGGAAACACCATATATTTT. Full variable domain (missing parts from reference TRBV29-1 and TRBJ1-3): SAVISQKPSRDICQRGTSLTIQCQVDSQVTMMFWYRQQPGQSLTLIATANQGSEATYESGFVIDKFPISRPNLTFSTLTVSNMSPEDSSIYLCSVSPATGYSGNTIYFGEGSWLTVV.

This sequence joins TRBV19 and TRBJ2-2; D is unclear. There are 14 residues in the CDR3. Germline V gene sequence: CDR1 LNHDA, CDR2 SQIVND (reference sequence). V was clipped by 7 bases and J by 1 base, with 10 bases between them. CDR3 residues: CASTRNLNTGELFF. The CDR3 nucleotides are TGTGCCAGTACTAGAAACCTGAACACCGGGGAGCTGTTTTTT.

The rearrangement uses TRBV7-9 and TRBJ2-5; D is undetermined. Germline assignment: CDR1 SEHNR and CDR2 FQNEAQ (reference sequence). The CDR3 loop spans 11 amino acids. V lost 7 bases to trimming and J lost 5 bases, with 8 bases between them. CDR3 in DNA: TGTGCCAGCACCCCCACTGAGACCCAGTACTTC. It translates to CASTPTETQYF.

This chain links TRBV5-5 with TRBJ1-5; possible D gene TRBD1, 6 bases. V was shortened by 0 bases and J by 7 bases, with 14 bases between the two germline ends. This CDR3 is built from 15 residues. Looked up from germline, CDR1 is SGHKS and CDR2 is YYEKEE (reference sequence). CDR3 sequence reads: CASSLVGASAQPQHF. The CDR3 DNA sequence: TGTGCCAGCAGCTTGGTGGGGGCGTCAGCCCAGCCCCAGCATTTT.

The chain carries TRBV4-3 and TRBJ2-1; 9 nucleotides line up with TRBD1. V was pared by 1 base and J by 4 bases, with 8 bases of the junction left unmatched. Per germline, CDR1 LGHNA and CDR2 YSLEER. CDR3 length equals 17 residues. CDR3 protein: CASSQGTGAFRYNEQFF. For the CDR3, the DNA is TGCGCCAGCAGCCAAGGGACAGGGGCTTTCCGTTACAATGAGCAGTTCTTC.

Written as DNA, the CDR3 is TGTGCCAGCAGTTACTCGAGCCGGGCCTACGAGCAGTACTTC. It is translated as CASSYSSRAYEQYF. The chain joins TRBV6-5 to TRBJ2-7, with D hard to call. Germline lookup yields CDR1 MNHEY and CDR2 SVGAGI. V was clipped by 0 bases and J by 2 bases, with 8 bases between them. This CDR3 has 14 residues.

The chain has TRBV5-1 and TRBJ2-7; 9 bases match TRBD1. The germline CDR1 and CDR2 sequences are SGHRS and YFSETQ. The CDR3 has 16 amino acids. After removal of 4 bases from V and 5 bases from J, the junction contained 13 bases not matched to a gene. This CDR3 is CASSPAPGQGPHEQYF. The CDR3 DNA reads as TGCGCCAGCAGCCCAGCTCCGGGACAGGGTCCCCACGAGCAGTACTTC.

The chain combines TRBV6-1 with TRBJ1-2; D uncertain. The CDR3 runs 15 residues. V lost 3 bases, J lost 2 bases, and 13 bases lay in between. The germline gives CDR1 MNHNS, CDR2 SASEGT. DNA of the CDR3: TGTGCCAGCAGTGAGTCAGGCCAGACCAACTATGGCTACACCTTC. It is translated as CASSESGQTNYGYTF.

The chain recombines TRBV5-4 with TRBJ2-2; possibly TRBD1 for D (5 bases). Trimming cost V 2 bases and J 6 bases, with 5 bases left between them. Germline CDR1 reads SGHNT; CDR2 reads YYREEE (reference sequence). This CDR3 region has 12 residues. CDR3 DNA sequence: TGTGCCAGCAGCTTCAGGGCCGGGGAGCTGTTTTTT. This translates into CASSFRAGELFF.

The chain uses TRBV7-9 and TRBJ1-4; unclear D gene. CDR1 and CDR2 from the germline V gene are SEHNR and FQNEAQ (reference sequence). The CDR3 runs to 14 residues. The V end lost 3 bases, the J end lost 8 bases, and 13 bases lay between the germline ends. The chain's CDR3 is CASSFSFAGEKLFF. The CDR3 nucleotides are TGTGCCAGCAGCTTCTCTTTCGCGGGGGAAAAACTGTTTTTT.

The V and J genes are TRBV7-3 and TRBJ2-3, with 7 positions matching TRBD2. CDR3 length: 14 residues. Losses at the gene ends were 4 bases for V and 9 bases for J; bases not matched to a gene: 10. Germline V gives CDR1 SGHTA, CDR2 FQGTGA. The DNA of the CDR3 is TGTGCCAGCAGCTCCAGACTAGCTCCTAACACGCAGTATTTT. This codes for CASSSRLAPNTQYF.

This chain links TRBV11-2 with TRBJ2-3; 14 bases are shared with TRBD2. Germline loops: CDR1 SGHAT, CDR2 FQNNGV. The CDR3 loop spans 18 amino acids. The V gene end was trimmed by 6 bases and the J gene end by 5 bases; junction bases not matched to a gene: 13. The CDR3 coding sequence is TGTGCCAGCAGTCTAATCCCCCGACTAGCGGGGGGGCAAGATACGCAGTATTTT. Encoded protein: CASSLIPRLAGGQDTQYF.